This T cell receptor beta chain was sequenced for a study of blood T cell repertoires in COVID-19 (TCRdb year 2020). A note on the overall study: Samples covering the acute and convalescent phases of COVID-19 were provided by collaborators in the United States, Italy and Spain. The material from the prospective study consisted of cDNA or gDNA derived from T cells, B-cell-depleted T cells, or PBMCs. Subjects who had been exposed to COVID-19, were actively infected with it, or had recovered from it provided the deeply sampled blood TCRbeta repertoires that made up the dataset. The repertoires were made available in a free public database intended to serve as a resource for research on the immune response to SARS-CoV-2. The samples were drawn from two sources: the first 160 participants of the ongoing ImmuneRACE study, and 1,200 or so subjects contributed by 6 global collaborators. A de-identified subject ID, COVID-19 status, age in years and sex were almost always included in the sample metadata. Where HLA class I and class II types were available, the types were taken from metadata supplied by the sample provider, not from assay-based typing.

Collaborating institutions collected whole blood in K2EDTA tubes following their own protocols. Collaborator samples were shipped for TCRbeta analysis as frozen whole blood, isolated PBMCs, or DNA extracted from either sample type. The cysteine opens and the phenylalanine closes a CDR3 of 12 amino acids. Only the CDR3 region is kept as DNA, spanning 36 bases read in frame from base 1. The CDR1 and CDR2 encoded by the germline V gene (reference sequence) are MNHEY and SMNVEV. V is clipped by 5 bases and J by 7 bases, and the sequence between their germline boundaries is 11 bases long. TCRbeta CDR3 regions were amplified from genomic DNA by means of the immunoSEQ Assay, a bias-controlled multiplex PCR. As for the original processing: The number of nucleated cells in each sample was estimated by amplification of reference gene primers within the assay. To quantify the absolute abundance of each unique TCRbeta CDR3 rearrangement, sequence reads were collapsed and filtered. Productive Simpson clonality was computed per sample as the square root of Simpson's diversity index over productive rearrangements. TCRdb took this table from immuneACCESS and kept in-frame rearrangements with V and J called. Such tables lack part of the clones; where checked against another copy, unresolved V genes explain under half of the gap, and the rest is unexplained. From that table come the V and J calls and clone size; the DNA was used to work out D and trimming. For this sample the table gives about 250,000 clones, of which about four fifths were detected only once. The ten largest clones represent around 8.9% of the sample.

Concerning this clone itself: Its antigen is currently not known. No much larger clone exists at a distance of one base, and base qualities are not known.

The study at large found these results: The quantity of clinical and demographic metadata differed by source and by participant and was supplied without curation.

Sequenced: peripheral blood. This chain is built from TRBV27 and TRBJ1-2; a tentative D call is TRBD1 (5 bases match). The receptor was derived from an elderly man with acute or convalescent COVID-19. The DNA sequence is TGTGCCAGCAGTCGGGGGGGTGGTGGCTACACCTTC. Translated, this is CASSRGGGGYTF.